Following are 25 T cell receptor beta chains from one sample sequenced in a study of OX40 agonist ivuxolimab in advanced cancers. This table comes from immunoSEQ multiplex PCR, and its TCRdb copy is limited to in-frame clones, with some not included. The repertoire holds about 77,000 clones, with 85% to 90% as singletons. Material: CD4+ or CD8+ T cells sorted from blood, obtained in a trial of the OX40 agonist ivuxolimab. These receptors were taken from an adult with an advanced solid tumor such as melanoma, head and neck, liver or kidney cancer.

The chain links TRBV5-1 to TRBJ2-5; D may be TRBD2 (5 bases). Germline V gene lookup returns CDR1 SGHRS and CDR2 YFSETQ. Deletions cut 0 bases from V and 4 bases from J, with 7 bases between. This CDR3 region has 13 residues. CDR3: CASSLGRGETQYF. The CDR3 nucleotides are TGCGCCAGCAGCTTGGGTCGGGGAGAGACCCAGTACTTC.

This sequence joins TRBV2 and TRBJ2-5; tentatively, D is TRBD1 (6 bases). CDR1 is SNHLY, CDR2 FYNNEI, per germline. V was shortened by 7 bases and J by 9 bases, with 18 bases between the two germline ends. This CDR3 comprises 13 residues. The CDR3 nucleotides are TGTGCCAGCACTTCGGACAGCGGTATTCCCCAGTACTTC. Encoded protein: CASTSDSGIPQYF.

This clone was detected only once. The chain combines TRBV5-1 with TRBJ2-7; maybe TRBD1 (6 bases). The CDR3 is made up of 14 amino acids. Trimming shortened V by 5 bases and J by 0 bases, and 12 bases separated the two germline ends. The V gene's germline CDR1 is SGHRS and CDR2 YFSETQ. CDR3 region: CASRGAGASYEQYF. CDR3 sequence (DNA): TGCGCCAGCAGAGGAGCAGGGGCCTCCTACGAGCAGTACTTC.

As for this clone: The same CDR3 also results from other DNA sequences found in this sample. The V gene is TRBV5-1, the J gene TRBJ1-1, with D maybe TRBD1 (5 bases). Trimming pared 1 base from V and 0 bases from J, leaving 7 bases between. The CDR3 spans 14 residues. Germline V gene lookup returns CDR1 SGHRS and CDR2 YFSETQ. CDR3: CASSLQGMNTEAFF. The CDR3 nucleotides read TGCGCCAGCAGCTTGCAGGGCATGAACACTGAAGCTTTCTTT.

The chain couples TRBV7-6 to TRBJ2-2; 9 positions match TRBD1. Germline values: CDR1 SGHVS, CDR2 FNYEAQ. This CDR3 contains 15 residues. The V and J ends lost 7 bases and 7 bases, in that order; junction bases with no gene match: 10. DNA for the CDR3: TGTGCCAGCAACGTACTACAGGGGGCTGGCGGGGAGCTGTTTTTT. Protein product: CASNVLQGAGGELFF.

The J gene is TRBJ2-5, the V gene TRBV5-6, with 7 bases identical to TRBD2. CDR1 and CDR2 (germline): SGHDT, YYEEEE. Germline trimming cut 6 bases from V and 2 bases from J; bases unmatched to any gene: 10. The CDR3 sequence is 15 residues long. The CDR3 is CASTLGVAGQETQYF. DNA for the CDR3: TGTGCCAGCACCCTGGGGGTAGCGGGTCAAGAGACCCAGTACTTC.

The CDR3 bases are TGTGCCAGCAGCTTGGAGACAGGGAATGGCTACACCTTC. Translation gives CASSLETGNGYTF. V usage is TRBV5-4 and J usage is TRBJ1-2; 7 bases map to TRBD1. Trimming cost V 0 bases and J 6 bases; bases outside gene matches: 2. The CDR3 runs 13 residues. Looked up from germline, CDR1 is SGHNT and CDR2 is YYREEE (reference sequence).

J is TRBJ1-5 and V is TRBV5-5; no reliable D call. This CDR3 is 15 amino acids long. Per germline, CDR1 SGHKS and CDR2 YYEKEE (reference sequence). Deletions cut 0 bases from V and 1 base from J, with 8 bases between. The chain's CDR3 is CASSLDPGSNQPQHF. Here the CDR3 DNA reads TGTGCCAGCAGCTTGGACCCGGGAAGCAATCAGCCCCAGCATTTT. Full variable domain (outside the CDR3, taken from reference TRBV5-5 and TRBJ1-5): DAGVTQSPTHLIKTRGQQVTLRCSPISGHKSVSWYQQVLGQGPQFIFQYYEKEERGRGNFPDRFSARQFPNYSSELNVNALLLGDSALYLCASSLDPGSNQPQHFGDGTRLSIL.

The V and J genes are TRBV19 and TRBJ1-6; no firm D call. This CDR3 comprises 13 residues. V lost 1 base and J 9 bases, leaving 7 bases between the germline ends. CDR1 is LNHDA and CDR2 is SQIVND in the germline V gene (reference sequence). CDR3 residues: CASSIVGGSPLHF. CDR3 sequence (DNA): TGTGCCAGTAGTATAGTTGGAGGTTCACCCCTCCACTTT.

The chain uses TRBV19 and TRBJ2-7; D is tentatively TRBD1 or TRBD2 (6 bases each). Germline V gene lookup returns CDR1 LNHDA and CDR2 SQIVND (reference sequence). This CDR3 region has 18 residues. V lost 1 base, J lost 5 bases, and 24 bases lay in between. The CDR3 nucleotides are TGTGCCAGTAGTATAGGAGTGTACGGGGGCGTATTGATCCACGAGCAGTACTTC. It specifies CASSIGVYGGVLIHEQYF.

This clone has a single count. The V and J genes are TRBV6-5 and TRBJ1-4; a possible D gene is TRBD1 (6 bases). This CDR3 comprises 15 residues. The V end lost 5 bases, the J end lost 6 bases, and 16 bases lay between the germline ends. CDR1 and CDR2 from the germline V gene are MNHEY and SVGAGI. The CDR3, as DNA: TGTGCCAGCAGTCGTTTGGGGGCCGGGGATGAAAAACTGTTTTTT. Amino acids: CASSRLGAGDEKLFF.

The chain carries TRBV18 and TRBJ1-1; D is unclear. Per germline, CDR1 KGHSH and CDR2 LQKENI. CDR3 length: 15 amino acids. Trimming took off 2 bases at V and 4 bases at J, with 14 bases between the two ends. The CDR3 reads CASSPRSERPTEAFF. The DNA of the CDR3 is TGTGCCAGCTCACCAAGATCGGAAAGGCCCACTGAAGCTTTCTTT.

V is TRBV7-9 and J is TRBJ1-2; a weak D match, TRBD1 (5 bases). V lost 5 bases to trimming and J lost 7 bases, with 14 bases between them. The CDR3 totals 13 residues. Germline V lookup: CDR1 SEHNR, CDR2 FQNEAQ (reference sequence). The CDR3 DNA sequence: TGTGCCAGCAGCCCCCAGTCCGGGGGTGGCTACACCTTC. Amino acid sequence: CASSPQSGGGYTF.

The chain employs TRBV5-1 and TRBJ2-2, with D uncertain. Germline CDR1 reads SGHRS; CDR2 reads YFSETQ. CDR3 length: 15 residues. The V gene lost 0 bases and the J gene lost 4 bases, with 10 bases spanning the gap. CDR3 sequence (DNA): TGCGCCAGCAGCTTGGCCACGGGCAGCACCGGGGAGCTGTTTTTT. It yields the protein CASSLATGSTGELFF.

The chain has TRBV11-2 and TRBJ2-5; 11 bases line up with TRBD1. Germline-derived CDR1 and CDR2 are SGHAT and FQNNGV. CDR3 length: 17 amino acids. V gave up 4 bases and J gave up 2 bases; unmatched junction bases: 9. CDR3 sequence reads: CASSSTYGTGGQETQYF. In nucleotides, the CDR3 is TGTGCCAGCAGCTCGACCTACGGGACAGGGGGGCAAGAGACCCAGTACTTC.

CDR3 region: CASSIVGYSNQPQHF. CDR3 nucleotides: TGTGCCAGTAGTATAGTGGGGTATAGCAATCAGCCCCAGCATTTT. The J gene is TRBJ1-5, the V gene TRBV19; unclear D gene. CDR1 is LNHDA, CDR2 SQIVND, per germline (reference sequence). Trimming pared 1 base from V and 0 bases from J, leaving 7 bases between. The CDR3 has 15 residues.

This clone was counted a single time. V usage is TRBV6-6 and J usage is TRBJ2-1, with 9 bases identical to TRBD2. From germline, CDR1 is MNHNY and CDR2 SVGAGI (reference sequence). The V and J ends lost 2 bases and 4 bases, in that order; junction bases with no gene match: 3. The CDR3 has 15 residues. CDR3 nucleotides: TGTGCCAGCAGTTACACTAGCGGGCAATACAATGAGCAGTTCTTC. It yields the protein CASSYTSGQYNEQFF.

The chain is built from TRBV2 and TRBJ1-3, with 10 bases aligning to TRBD1. Germline V gives CDR1 SNHLY, CDR2 FYNNEI. CDR3 size: 15 residues. The V and J ends lost 6 bases and 2 bases, in that order; junction bases with no gene match: 4. CDR3 amino acids: CASRVDRGPGNTIYF. The CDR3 DNA is TGTGCCAGCAGAGTAGACAGGGGGCCTGGAAACACCATATATTTT.

The genes are TRBV5-1 and TRBJ1-4, with 9 bases fitting TRBD1. The trim removed 4 bases at V and 5 bases at J, leaving 6 bases unmatched. Germline V gene data show CDR1 as SGHRS and CDR2 as YFSETQ. This CDR3 contains 15 residues. CDR3 DNA: TGCGCCAGCAGCCCGGGAGGGACAGGGAATGAAAAACTGTTTTTT. Protein product: CASSPGGTGNEKLFF.

The J gene is TRBJ1-3, the V gene TRBV12-2. TRBV12-2 is noted as a pseudogene. This CDR3 is built from 14 residues. In DNA form, the CDR3 reads TGTGCAAGCCGCCAGGGGGGGGCGAGAAACACCATATATTTT. As protein: CASRQGGARNTIYF.

The rearrangement links TRBV19 to TRBJ2-3; 8 bases line up with TRBD1. CDR3 length: 13 amino acids. Trimming at V came to 11 bases and at J to 3 bases, leaving 7 bases not matched to a gene. Germline V gives CDR1 LNHDA, CDR2 SQIVND (reference sequence). CDR3 sequence (DNA): TGTGCCGGCGGGACAGGCGGTACAGATACGCAGTATTTT. Translating it yields CAGGTGGTDTQYF.

The chain links TRBV6-5 to TRBJ1-6; 7 bases match TRBD1. CDR3 length: 15 residues. Trimming took 8 bases from V and 2 from J; bases not matched to a gene: 6. CDR1 is MNHEY, CDR2 SVGAGI, per germline. DNA for the CDR3: TGTGCCAGCGGACAGGCACAGACCTATAATTCACCCCTCCACTTT. It yields the protein CASGQAQTYNSPLHF.

This clone was observed a handful of times. The V gene is TRBV5-1, the J gene TRBJ2-7; 7 bases match TRBD1. CDR1 and CDR2 (germline): SGHRS, YFSETQ. V dropped 6 bases and J dropped 3; count of bases not matched to a gene: 6. The length of the CDR3 is 13 residues. The CDR3 loop reads CASTRDRNYEQYF. Written as DNA, the CDR3 is TGCGCCAGCACCCGGGACAGAAACTACGAGCAGTACTTC.

This clone came up once. The genes are TRBV14 and TRBJ1-3, with D uncertain. The CDR3 is 16 residues long. Trimming took 1 base from V and 0 from J, leaving 10 bases between them. From germline, CDR1 is SGHDN and CDR2 FVKESK. The CDR3 DNA follows: TGTGCCAGCAGCCAAGTGGGCAGTTACTCTGGAAACACCATATATTTT. Its protein product is CASSQVGSYSGNTIYF.

J is TRBJ1-2 and V is TRBV28, with 10 bases fitting TRBD1. Germline V lookup: CDR1 MDHEN, CDR2 SYDVKM. The CDR3 length is 16 residues. Losses at the gene ends were 5 bases for V and 4 bases for J; bases not matched to a gene: 10. The CDR3 protein is CASSPPTGGAAYGYTF. CDR3 DNA: TGTGCCAGCAGTCCCCCGACAGGGGGCGCGGCCTATGGCTACACCTTC.